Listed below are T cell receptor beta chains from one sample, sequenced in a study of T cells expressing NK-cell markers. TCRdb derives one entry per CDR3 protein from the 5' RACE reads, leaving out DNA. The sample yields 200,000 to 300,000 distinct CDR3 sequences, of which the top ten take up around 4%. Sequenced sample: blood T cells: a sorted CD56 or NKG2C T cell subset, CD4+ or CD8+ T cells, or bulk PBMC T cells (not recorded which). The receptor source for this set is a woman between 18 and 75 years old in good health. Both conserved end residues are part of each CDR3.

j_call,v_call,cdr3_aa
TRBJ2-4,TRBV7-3,CASSPGPLAKNIQYF
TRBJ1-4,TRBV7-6,CASSQLGLGEKLFF
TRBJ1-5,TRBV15,CATSRFRDRVNQPQHF
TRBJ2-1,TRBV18,CASSPWTASSYNEQFF
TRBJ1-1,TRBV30,CAWSRQLNTEAFF
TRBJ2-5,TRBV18,CASSPPNTHQETQYF
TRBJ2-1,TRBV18,CASSPGPIQYNEQFF
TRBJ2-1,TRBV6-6,CASSYFTGGEQFF
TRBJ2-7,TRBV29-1,CSVLRQGPFSEQYF
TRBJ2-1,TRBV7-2,CATQRGLAAYNEQFF
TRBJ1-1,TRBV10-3,CAMAGANTEAFF
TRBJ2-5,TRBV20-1,CSAEGQGLYLHQETQYF
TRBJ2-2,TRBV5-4,CASSLSGGGELFF
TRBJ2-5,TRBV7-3,CASSEPSRTGLRETQYF
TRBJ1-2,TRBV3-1,CASSKRFGDYGYTF
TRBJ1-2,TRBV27,CASSGGMGGYGYTF
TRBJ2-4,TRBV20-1,CSARDGSGNPRAKNIQYF
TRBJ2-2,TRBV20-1,CAPGGPGELFF
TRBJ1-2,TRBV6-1,CASTSWAGGRGYTF
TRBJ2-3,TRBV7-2,CASSKQLAGGRDTQYF
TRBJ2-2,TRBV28,CASLEWTGELFF
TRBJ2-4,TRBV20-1,CSAEAKNIQYF
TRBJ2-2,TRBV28,CASSSDRGRGNTGELFF
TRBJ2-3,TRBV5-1,CASSFPGTDTQYF
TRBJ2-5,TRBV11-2,CASSSGTGGYETQYF
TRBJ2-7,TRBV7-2,CASRVGNYEQYF
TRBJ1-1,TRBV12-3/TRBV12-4,CASSRVSGNTEAFF
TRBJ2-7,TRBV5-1,CASSLDRTGSYEQYF
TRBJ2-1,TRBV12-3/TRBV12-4,CASTPGREGYNEQFF
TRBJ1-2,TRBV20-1,CSARFRVGEGYTF
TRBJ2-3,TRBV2,CANRVKRLLDTQYF
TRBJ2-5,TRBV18,CASSPGRGAQETQYF
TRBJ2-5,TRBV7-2,CASSLMAGGLGETQYF
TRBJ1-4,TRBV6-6,CASSYSEKLFF
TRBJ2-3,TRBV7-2,CASRKAHITSDTQYF
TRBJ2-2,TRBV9,CASSKRAGDTGELFF
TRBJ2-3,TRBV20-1,CSALYSSTDTQYF
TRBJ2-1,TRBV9,CASSVVGLAGGFFDEQFF
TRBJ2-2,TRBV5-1,CASSFTGSTGELFF